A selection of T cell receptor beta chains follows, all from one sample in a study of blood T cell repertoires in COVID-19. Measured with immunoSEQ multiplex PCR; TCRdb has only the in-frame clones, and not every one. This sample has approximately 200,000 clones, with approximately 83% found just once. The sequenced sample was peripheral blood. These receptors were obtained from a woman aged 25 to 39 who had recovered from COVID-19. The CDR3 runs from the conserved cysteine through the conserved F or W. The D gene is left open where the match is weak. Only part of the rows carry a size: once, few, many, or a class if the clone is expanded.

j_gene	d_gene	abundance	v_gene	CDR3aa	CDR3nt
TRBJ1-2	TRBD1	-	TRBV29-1	CSVFGQGKGYTF	TGCAGCGTTTTCGGACAGGGAAAGGGCTACACCTTC
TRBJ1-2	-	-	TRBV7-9	CASSHSGGGIYGYTF	TGTGCCAGCAGCCATAGCGGGGGTGGAATCTATGGCTACACCTTC
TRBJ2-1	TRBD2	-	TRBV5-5	CASIKGPGGPGSNEQFF	TGTGCCAGCATCAAAGGGCCGGGAGGGCCTGGGAGCAATGAGCAGTTCTTC
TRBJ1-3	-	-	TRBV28	CASSPPVDF	TGTGCCAGCAGCCCTCCGGTAGATTTT
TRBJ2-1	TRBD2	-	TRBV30	CALGRAGAYNEQFF	TGTGCCCTGGGGCGAGCGGGGGCCTACAATGAGCAGTTCTTC
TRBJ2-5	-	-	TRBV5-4	CASSLRDKETQYF	TGTGCCAGCAGCCTCAGGGATAAGGAGACCCAGTACTTC
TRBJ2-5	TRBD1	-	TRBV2	CASRITGGYETQYF	TGTGCCAGCAGAATAACAGGGGGCTACGAGACCCAGTACTTC
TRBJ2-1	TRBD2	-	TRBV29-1	CSVDGASGPLYNEQFF	TGCAGCGTTGACGGGGCTAGCGGGCCCCTCTACAATGAGCAGTTCTTC
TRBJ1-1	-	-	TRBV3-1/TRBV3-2	CASSDNIGGEAFF	TGTGCCAGCAGCGATAATATAGGCGGTGAAGCTTTCTTT
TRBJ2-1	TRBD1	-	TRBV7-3	CASSSDRGVYNEQFF	TGTGCCAGCAGCTCGGACAGGGGGGTATACAATGAGCAGTTCTTC
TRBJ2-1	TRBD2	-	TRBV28	CASSPGTSGTPRNEQFF	TGTGCCAGCAGCCCCGGGACTAGCGGGACCCCCCGGAATGAGCAGTTCTTC
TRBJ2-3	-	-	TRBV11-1	CASSTLGGQGDTQYF	TGTGCCAGCAGCACATTAGGGGGACAAGGCGACACGCAGTATTTT
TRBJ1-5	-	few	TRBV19	CASSDRRSQPQHF	TGTGCCAGTAGTGACAGGAGGAGTCAGCCCCAGCATTTT
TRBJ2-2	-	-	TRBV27	CASSRIGPRGTGELFF	TGTGCCAGCAGCCGAATCGGGCCCCGGGGGACCGGGGAGCTGTTTTTT
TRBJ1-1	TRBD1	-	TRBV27	CASRGQGYTEAFF	TGTGCCAGCAGGGGACAGGGATACACTGAAGCTTTCTTT
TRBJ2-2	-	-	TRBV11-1	CASSLRESTGELFF	TGTGCCAGCAGCCTCCGGGAGAGCACCGGGGAGCTGTTTTTT
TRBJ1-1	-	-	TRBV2	CASNGAVNTEAFF	TGTGCCAGCAACGGAGCGGTGAACACTGAAGCTTTCTTT
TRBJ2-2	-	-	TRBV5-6	CASSLVAGTGELFF	TGTGCCAGCAGCTTGGTAGCAGGGACCGGGGAGCTGTTTTTT
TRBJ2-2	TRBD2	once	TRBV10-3	CASRGLAGVGAGELFF	TGTGCCTCGAGGGGGCTAGCGGGAGTTGGGGCCGGGGAGCTGTTTTTT
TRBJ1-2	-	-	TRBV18	CASSLESNYGYTF	TGTGCCAGCTCACTGGAGTCTAACTATGGCTACACCTTC
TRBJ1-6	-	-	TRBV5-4	CASSLRAGQNSPLHF	TGTGCCAGCAGCTTGAGGGCAGGGCAGAATTCACCCCTCCACTTT
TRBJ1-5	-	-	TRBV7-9	CASSLDLDNQPQHF	TGTGCCAGCAGCTTAGATTTAGACAATCAGCCCCAGCATTTT
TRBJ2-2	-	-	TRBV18	CASSPRTGDTNTGELFF	TGTGCCAGCTCCCCCCGAACGGGGGATACGAACACCGGGGAGCTGTTTTTT
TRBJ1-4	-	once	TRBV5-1	CASTPGGINEKLFF	TGCGCCAGCACCCCAGGAGGGATCAATGAAAAACTGTTTTTT
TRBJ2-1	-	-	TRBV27	CASSFWIGALSGHYNEQFF	TGTGCCAGCAGTTTCTGGATTGGCGCCTTAAGCGGGCACTACAATGAGCAGTTCTTC
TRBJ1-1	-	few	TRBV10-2	CASSESALYTEAFF	TGCGCCAGCAGTGAGTCAGCTCTCTACACTGAAGCTTTCTTT
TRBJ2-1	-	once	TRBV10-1	CASSESSDTYNEQFF	TGCGCCAGCAGTGAGTCTAGCGACACCTACAATGAGCAGTTCTTC
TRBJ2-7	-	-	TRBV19	CASSPRPAGEQYF	TGTGCCAGTAGTCCCCGACCCGCGGGGGAGCAGTACTTC
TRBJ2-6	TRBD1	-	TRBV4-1	CASSQDRLRDRRPSGANVLTF	TGCGCCAGCAGCCAAGATCGGTTAAGGGACAGGCGACCCTCTGGGGCCAACGTCCTGACTTTC
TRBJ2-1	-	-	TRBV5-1	CASSLGNRVVNEQFF	TGCGCCAGCAGCTTGGGAAACAGGGTAGTCAATGAGCAGTTCTTC
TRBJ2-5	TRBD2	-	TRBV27	CASSKAGVGETQYF	TGTGCCAGCAGTAAAGCGGGAGTGGGAGAGACCCAGTACTTC
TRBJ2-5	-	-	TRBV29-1	CSVERGAGETQYF	TGCAGCGTTGAACGGGGAGCCGGTGAGACCCAGTACTTC
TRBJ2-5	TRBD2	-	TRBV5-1	CASSPLAGEGQETQYF	TGCGCCAGCAGCCCTCTAGCGGGAGAGGGCCAAGAGACCCAGTACTTC
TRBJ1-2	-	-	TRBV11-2	CASSHPLGSRINYGYTF	TGTGCCAGCAGCCACCCCCTCGGGAGCAGGATTAACTATGGCTACACCTTC
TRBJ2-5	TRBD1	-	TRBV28	CASSLTGGTGGLETQYF	TGTGCCAGCAGTTTGACTGGCGGGACAGGGGGCTTAGAGACCCAGTACTTC
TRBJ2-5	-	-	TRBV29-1	CSGSRDLQEETQYF	TGCAGCGGGAGCAGGGACTTACAAGAGGAGACCCAGTACTTC
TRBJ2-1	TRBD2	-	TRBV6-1	CASWEGLAGDYNEQFF	TGTGCCAGCTGGGAAGGACTAGCGGGAGACTACAATGAGCAGTTCTTC
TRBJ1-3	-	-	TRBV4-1	CASRRKRQKSGNTIYF	TGCGCCAGCAGGCGGAAGCGACAGAAATCTGGAAACACCATATATTTT
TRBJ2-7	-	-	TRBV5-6	CASSLSETSSYEQYF	TGTGCCAGCAGCTTGAGTGAGACTAGCTCCTACGAGCAGTACTTC
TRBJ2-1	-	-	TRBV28	CASSLVGRGNNEQFF	TGTGCCAGCAGTTTAGTCGGAAGGGGCAACAATGAGCAGTTCTTC
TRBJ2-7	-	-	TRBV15	CATSRGRQSEQYF	TGTGCCACCAGCAGAGGTAGACAGTCCGAGCAGTACTTC
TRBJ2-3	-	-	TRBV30	CAWSQQGRSTQYF	TGTGCCTGGAGTCAACAGGGCAGGAGTACGCAGTATTTT
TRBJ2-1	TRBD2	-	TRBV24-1	CATSDRLAATYYEQFF	TGTGCCACCAGTGATCGACTAGCGGCAACCTACTATGAGCAGTTCTTC
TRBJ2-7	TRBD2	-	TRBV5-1	CASRAGQTSYEQYF	TGCGCCAGCAGAGCGGGGCAAACCTCCTACGAGCAGTACTTC
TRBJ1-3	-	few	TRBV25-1	CASSHTGRNTIYF	TGTGCCAGCAGTCATACAGGGAGAAACACCATATATTTT
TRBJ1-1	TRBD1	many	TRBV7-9	CANKQGEWTEAFF	TGTGCCAACAAACAGGGGGAATGGACTGAAGCTTTCTTT
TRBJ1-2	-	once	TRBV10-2	CASENPGHSGGYTF	TGCGCCAGCGAAAATCCAGGTCACAGCGGAGGCTACACCTTC
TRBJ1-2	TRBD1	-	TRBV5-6	CASSLGQLNYGYTF	TGTGCCAGCAGTCTGGGACAGCTTAACTATGGCTACACCTTC
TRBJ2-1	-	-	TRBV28	CASSRQVHFVEQFF	TGTGCCAGCAGTCGACAGGTTCATTTTGTAGAGCAGTTCTTC
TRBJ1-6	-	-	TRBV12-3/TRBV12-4	CASSFSNSPLHF	TGTGCCAGCAGTTTCTCCAATTCACCCCTCCACTTT